This entry concerns a single TCR beta chain. Antigen: not known. These data originate in a study of OX40 agonist ivuxolimab in advanced cancers. Study conclusions and caveats: Antigen specificity of clonally expanded peripheral T cells was not established. Partial responders treated at 0.1-3.0 mg/kg exhibited clonal expansion among the lowest measured.

Germline V gene sequence: CDR1 SGHTA, CDR2 FQGNSA. The CDR3 extends over 15 amino acids. V was trimmed by 1 base and J by 4 bases, leaving 13 bases between them. Profiled with immunoSEQ multiplex PCR; TCRdb holds only in-frame clones, not every one. Of more than 95,000 clones in the sample, 70% to 90% were seen once. The TCR sequence derives from an adult with an advanced solid tumor such as melanoma, head and neck, liver or kidney cancer. The sequenced sample was CD4+ or CD8+ T cells sorted from blood, obtained in a trial of the OX40 agonist ivuxolimab. The chain has TRBV7-2 and TRBJ2-5, with D maybe TRBD1 (6 bases). The CDR3 DNA follows: TGTGCCAGCAGCTTAGGAGGGGGTTATATAGAGACCCAGTACTTC. Protein: CASSLGGGYIETQYF. Variable domain in full (rest from reference TRBV7-2 and TRBJ2-5): GAGVSQSPSNKVTEKGKDVELRCDPISGHTALYWYRQSLGQGLEFLIYFQGNSAPDKSGLPSDRFSAERTGGSVSTLTIQRTQQEDSAVYLCASSLGGGYIETQYFGPGTRLLVL.